This paragraph covers one T cell receptor (beta chain) sequence. This clonotype was counted only a few times. The antigen it recognizes is unknown. Qualities for individual bases were not recorded, and no much larger clone is one base off. This sample is part of a study of CD8+CD57+ T cells in acquired aplastic anemia (dated by TCRdb to the late 2010s). In the study overall: On average, sorted CD4+ and CD8+ cells yielded about 3 ug of extracted DNA, with a range of roughly 0.19 to 27.4 ug. Healthy donor samples averaged around 10 million reads for CD4+ and 11 million to 13 million for CD8+ cells. Overall study results and their limits: Patients and healthy controls showed no significant difference in CD8+ Simpson's diversity (P=0.060). Fewer than 35 CD8+ CDR3 sequences were found to be shared between patients and controls, but these sequences appeared to be highly expressed in patients and within the immunodominant clones of the patients.

In the study, sorted CD4+ and CD8+ blood T cells from patients with severe aplastic anemia and from healthy subjects underwent deep sequencing of TCR repertoires. Ficoll-Paque density gradient centrifugation was used to isolate peripheral blood mononuclear cells. CD4+ and CD8+ T cells were sorted by FACS or magnetic beads before DNA extraction. Genomic DNA served as template for TCR beta VDJ combination and CDR3 sequence profiling. TCR repertoire sequencing was run on an Illumina HiSeq 2000. The source study handled its data this way. TRBV/TRBJ rearrangement plots, CDR3 size and DJ length profiles, and Simpson's diversity index were used to evaluate the repertoires. The most abundant DNA sequence in the deep sequencing data was taken as the immunodominant clone. CDR3 amino acid sequences were screened for sharing across subjects and were compared with published repertoires and the VDJdb database. The public sequencing data were trimmed at Q25 with fastp and processed into clonotypes with MiXCR by TCRdb, which kept only in-frame beta chains. CDR3 protein duplicates are merged, each entry listing the most common genes and DNA. The V and J calls reflect TCRdb's pipeline rather than the authors' work. This sample is represented by 180,000 or so distinct CDR3 sequences; about 47% of them were singletons. The ten largest clones capture around 2.9% of the sample.

This TCR was recovered from a human donor in good health. Sequenced material: sorted CD4+, CD8+, or CD8+CD57+ T cells (not recorded which) from PBMCs.

The CDR3 corresponds to CASIKTSGRDTYYEQYF. At the DNA level, the sequence is TGTGCCAGCATTAAGACTAGCGGGAGGGATACCTATTACGAGCAGTACTTC. The chain links TRBV6-1 with TRBJ2-7; 14 bases in the middle match TRBD2. The V end gives up 7 bases and the J end 4 bases, leaving 12 bases in the junction not matched to a gene. Its CDR3 holds 17 amino acids, cysteine through phenylalanine. Only the CDR3 part of the read is kept: 51 bases, read in frame from the first base. The germline V gene supplies CDR1 MNHNS and CDR2 SASEGT.